The clone carrying this T cell receptor beta chain was counted many times. Its antigen is currently unknown. Using RNA transcripts, the TCR beta CDR3 regions were amplified. An opening RT-PCR round employed HTBI primers and preceded a second-round multiplex PCR. TCRdb called the multiplex PCR reads again in MiXCR, with one record for every CDR3 protein. The sample contains some 390,000 distinct CDR3 sequences, around 19% of which appear only once. These data originate in a study of Graves' ophthalmopathy and Graves' hyperthyroidism. The study's findings and limits: Most expanded thyroid clonotypes above 0.001 frequency also appeared in blood. Predictions made by the model for ophthalmopathy progression reached approximately 70% sensitivity and 72% to 85% specificity. Ophthalmopathy versus stable hyperthyroidism: 13-signature model gave 87.88% sensitivity, 80% to 84% specificity.

The sequence came from a woman under 30 with Graves' ophthalmopathy. Sequencing was carried out using peripheral blood.

CDR3 bases: TGTGCCAGCCGGGGACAGCGAAACACCGGGGAGCTGTTTTTT. It translates to CASRGQRNTGELFF. The chain is built from TRBV7-2 and TRBJ2-2; 7 nucleotides match TRBD1. Germline CDR1 and CDR2: SGHTA and FQGNSA. With 8 bases clipped from V and 2 bases from J, the junction kept 5 bases outside the gene matches. CDR3 length: 14 amino acids.